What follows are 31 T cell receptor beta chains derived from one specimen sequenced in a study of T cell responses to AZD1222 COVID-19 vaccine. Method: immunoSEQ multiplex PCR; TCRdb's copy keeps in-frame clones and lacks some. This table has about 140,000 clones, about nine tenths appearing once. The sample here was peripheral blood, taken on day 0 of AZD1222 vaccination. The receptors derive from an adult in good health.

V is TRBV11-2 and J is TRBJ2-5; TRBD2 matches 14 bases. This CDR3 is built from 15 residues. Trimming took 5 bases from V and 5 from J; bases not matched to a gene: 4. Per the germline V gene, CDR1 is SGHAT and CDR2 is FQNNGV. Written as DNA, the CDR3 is TGTGCCAGCAGCCGGACTAGCGGGGGGCCCGAGACCCAGTACTTC. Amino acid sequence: CASSRTSGGPETQYF.

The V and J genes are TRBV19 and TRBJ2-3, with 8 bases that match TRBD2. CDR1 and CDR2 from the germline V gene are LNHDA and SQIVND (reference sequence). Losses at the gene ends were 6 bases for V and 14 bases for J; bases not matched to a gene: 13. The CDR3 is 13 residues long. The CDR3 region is CASSPGGDYRLYF. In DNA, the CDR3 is TGTGCCAGTAGCCCGGGGGGGGACTACCGTTTGTATTTT.

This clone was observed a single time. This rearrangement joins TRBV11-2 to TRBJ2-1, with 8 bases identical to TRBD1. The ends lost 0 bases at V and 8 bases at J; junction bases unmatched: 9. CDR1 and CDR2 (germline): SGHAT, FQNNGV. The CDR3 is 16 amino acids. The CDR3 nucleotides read TGTGCCAGCAGCTTAGAGGTCAGGGGGCGCCTATATGAGCAGTTCTTC. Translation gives CASSLEVRGRLYEQFF.

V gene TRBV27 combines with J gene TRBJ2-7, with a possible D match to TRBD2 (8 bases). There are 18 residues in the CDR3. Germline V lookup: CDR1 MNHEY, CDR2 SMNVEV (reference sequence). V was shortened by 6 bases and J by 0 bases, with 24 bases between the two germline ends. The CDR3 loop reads CASRPLGTASGSSYEQYF. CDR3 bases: TGTGCCAGCAGGCCGCTTGGGACAGCAAGCGGGAGCTCCTACGAGCAGTACTTC.

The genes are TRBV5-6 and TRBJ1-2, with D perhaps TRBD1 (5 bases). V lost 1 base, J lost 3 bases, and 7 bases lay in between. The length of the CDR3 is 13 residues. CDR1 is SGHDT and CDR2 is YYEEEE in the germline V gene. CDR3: CASSLTGDYGYTF. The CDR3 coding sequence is TGTGCCAGCAGCTTGACAGGAGACTATGGCTACACCTTC.

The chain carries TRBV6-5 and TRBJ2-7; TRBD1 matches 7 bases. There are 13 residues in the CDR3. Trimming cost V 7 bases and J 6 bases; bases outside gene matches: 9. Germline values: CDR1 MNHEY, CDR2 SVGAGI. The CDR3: CASNRGEGSEQYF. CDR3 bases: TGTGCCAGCAACAGGGGCGAGGGATCCGAGCAGTACTTC.

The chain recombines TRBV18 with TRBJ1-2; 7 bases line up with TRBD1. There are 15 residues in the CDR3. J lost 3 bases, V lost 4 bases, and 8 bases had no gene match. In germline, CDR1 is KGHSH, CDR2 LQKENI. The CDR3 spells CASSLKQGTDYGYTF. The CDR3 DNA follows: TGTGCCAGCTCACTAAAGCAAGGGACAGACTATGGCTACACCTTC.

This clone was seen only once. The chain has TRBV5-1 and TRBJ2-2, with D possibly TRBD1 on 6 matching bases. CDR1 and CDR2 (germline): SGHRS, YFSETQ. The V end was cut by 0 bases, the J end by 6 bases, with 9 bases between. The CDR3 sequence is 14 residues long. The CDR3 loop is CASSLEGGPGELFF. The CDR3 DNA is TGCGCCAGCAGCTTGGAAGGGGGACCCGGGGAGCTGTTTTTT.

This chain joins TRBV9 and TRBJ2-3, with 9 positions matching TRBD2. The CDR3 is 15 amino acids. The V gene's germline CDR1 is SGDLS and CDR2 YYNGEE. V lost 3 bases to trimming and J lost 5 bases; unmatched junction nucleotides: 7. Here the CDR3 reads CASSDGGGAVDTQYF. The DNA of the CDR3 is TGTGCCAGCAGCGATGGCGGGGGGGCCGTAGATACGCAGTATTTT.

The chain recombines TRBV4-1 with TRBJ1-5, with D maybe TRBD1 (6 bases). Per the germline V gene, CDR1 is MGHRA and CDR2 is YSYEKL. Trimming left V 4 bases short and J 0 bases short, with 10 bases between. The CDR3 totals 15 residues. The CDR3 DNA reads TGCGCCAGCAGCCGGACAGACAATAGCAATCAGCCCCAGCATTTT. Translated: CASSRTDNSNQPQHF.

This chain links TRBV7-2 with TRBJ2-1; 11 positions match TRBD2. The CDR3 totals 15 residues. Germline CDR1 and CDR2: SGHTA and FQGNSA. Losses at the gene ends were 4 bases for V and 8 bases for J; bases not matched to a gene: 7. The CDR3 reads CASSSELAGAYEQFF. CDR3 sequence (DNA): TGTGCCAGCAGCTCGGAACTAGCGGGAGCCTATGAGCAGTTCTTC.

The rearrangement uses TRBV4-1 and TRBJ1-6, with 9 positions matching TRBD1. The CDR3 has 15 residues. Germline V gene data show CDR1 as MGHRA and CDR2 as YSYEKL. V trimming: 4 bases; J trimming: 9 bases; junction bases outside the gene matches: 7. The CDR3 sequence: CASSRRTGDFSPLHF. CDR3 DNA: TGCGCCAGCAGCCGACGGACAGGGGATTTTTCACCCCTCCACTTT.

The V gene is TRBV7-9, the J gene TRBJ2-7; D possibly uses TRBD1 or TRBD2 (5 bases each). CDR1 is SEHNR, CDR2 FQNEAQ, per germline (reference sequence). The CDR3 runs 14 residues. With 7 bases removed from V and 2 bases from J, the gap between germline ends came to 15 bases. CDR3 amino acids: CASTQGRQAYEQYF. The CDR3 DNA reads TGTGCCAGCACCCAGGGACGGCAGGCCTACGAGCAGTACTTC.

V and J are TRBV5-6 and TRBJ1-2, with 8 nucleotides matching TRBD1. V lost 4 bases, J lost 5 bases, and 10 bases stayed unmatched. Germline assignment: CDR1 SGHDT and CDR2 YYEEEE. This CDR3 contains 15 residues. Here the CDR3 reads CASSLTDRVWYGYTF. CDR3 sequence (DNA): TGTGCCAGCAGCCTCACGGACAGGGTTTGGTATGGCTACACCTTC.

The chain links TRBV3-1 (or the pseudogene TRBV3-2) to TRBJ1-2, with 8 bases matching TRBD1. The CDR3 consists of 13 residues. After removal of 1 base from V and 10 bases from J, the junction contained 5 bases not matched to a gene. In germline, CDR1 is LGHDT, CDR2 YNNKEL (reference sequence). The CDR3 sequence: CASSQVTGGDYTF. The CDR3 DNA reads TGTGCCAGCAGCCAAGTCACAGGGGGGGACTACACCTTC.

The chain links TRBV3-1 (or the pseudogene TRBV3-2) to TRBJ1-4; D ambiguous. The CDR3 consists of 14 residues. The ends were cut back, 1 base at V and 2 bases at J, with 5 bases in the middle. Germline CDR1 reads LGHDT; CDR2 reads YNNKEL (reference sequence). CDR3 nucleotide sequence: TGTGCCAGCAGCCAAGGGTGGACTAATGAAAAACTGTTTTTT. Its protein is CASSQGWTNEKLFF.

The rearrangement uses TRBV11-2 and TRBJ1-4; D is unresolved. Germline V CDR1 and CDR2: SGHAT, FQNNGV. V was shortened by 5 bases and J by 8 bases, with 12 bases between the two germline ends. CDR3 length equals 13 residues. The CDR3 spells CASSPLRKEKLFF. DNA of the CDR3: TGTGCCAGCAGCCCCCTCCGGAAGGAAAAACTGTTTTTT. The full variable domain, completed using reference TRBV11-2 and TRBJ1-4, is EAGVAQSPRYKIIEKRQSVAFWCNPISGHATLYWYQQILGQGPKLLIQFQNNGVVDDSQLPKDRFSAERLKGVDSTLKIQPAKLEDSAVYLCASSPLRKEKLFFGSGTQLSVL.

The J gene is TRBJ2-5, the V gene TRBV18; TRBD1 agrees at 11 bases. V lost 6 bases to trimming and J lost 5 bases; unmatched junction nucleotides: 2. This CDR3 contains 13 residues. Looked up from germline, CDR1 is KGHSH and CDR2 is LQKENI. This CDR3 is CASSGQGDETQYF. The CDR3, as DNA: TGTGCCAGCTCGGGACAGGGGGACGAGACCCAGTACTTC.

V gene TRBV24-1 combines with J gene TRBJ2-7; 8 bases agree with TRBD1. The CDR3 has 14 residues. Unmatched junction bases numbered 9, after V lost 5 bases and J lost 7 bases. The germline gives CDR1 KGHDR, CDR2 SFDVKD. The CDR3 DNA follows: TGTGCCACCAGTGGGCAGGGGGCCCTCGGGGAGCAGTACTTC. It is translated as CATSGQGALGEQYF.

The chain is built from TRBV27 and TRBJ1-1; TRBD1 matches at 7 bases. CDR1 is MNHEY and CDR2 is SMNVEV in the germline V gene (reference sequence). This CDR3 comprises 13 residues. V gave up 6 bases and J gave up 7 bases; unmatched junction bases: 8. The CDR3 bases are TGTGCCAGCAGATTACAGGGGTCTAATGAAGCTTTCTTT. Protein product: CASRLQGSNEAFF.

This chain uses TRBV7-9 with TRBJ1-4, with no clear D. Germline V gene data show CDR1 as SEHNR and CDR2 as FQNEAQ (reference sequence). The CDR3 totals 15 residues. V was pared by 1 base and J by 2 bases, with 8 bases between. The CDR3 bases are TGTGCCAGCAGCTTAGTACATCCGACTAATGAAAAACTGTTTTTT. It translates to CASSLVHPTNEKLFF.

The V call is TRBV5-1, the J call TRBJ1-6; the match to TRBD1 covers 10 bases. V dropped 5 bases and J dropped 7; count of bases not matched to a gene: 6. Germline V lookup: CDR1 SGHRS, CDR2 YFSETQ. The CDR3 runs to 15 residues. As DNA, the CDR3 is TGCGCCAGCAGGATGGGACAGGGGCTGAATTCACCCCTCCACTTT. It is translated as CASRMGQGLNSPLHF.

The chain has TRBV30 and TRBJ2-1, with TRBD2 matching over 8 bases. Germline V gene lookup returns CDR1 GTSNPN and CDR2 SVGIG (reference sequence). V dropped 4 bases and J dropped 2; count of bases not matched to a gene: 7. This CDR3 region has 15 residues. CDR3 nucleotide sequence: TGTGCCTGGACCGAGCGGGGGAGGACCTACAATGAGCAGTTCTTC. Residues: CAWTERGRTYNEQFF. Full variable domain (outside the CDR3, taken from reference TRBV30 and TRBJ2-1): SQTIHQWPATLVQPVGSPLSLECTVEGTSNPNLYWYRQAAGRGLQLLFYSVGIGQISSEVPQNLSASRPQDRQFILSSKKLLLSDSGFYLCAWTERGRTYNEQFFGPGTRLTVL.

This CDR3 is CASSPWTGYEQYF. The CDR3 nucleotides read TGTGCCAGCAGCCCATGGACAGGCTACGAGCAGTACTTC. The V call is TRBV5-4, the J call TRBJ2-7; 7 bases map to TRBD1. The V and J ends lost 4 bases and 3 bases, in that order; junction bases with no gene match: 4. CDR1 SGHNT and CDR2 YYREEE come from the germline V gene (reference sequence). This CDR3 has 13 amino acids. The full variable domain, rest sourced from reference TRBV5-4 and TRBJ2-7, is ETGVTQSPTHLIKTRGQQVTLRCSSQSGHNTVSWYQQALGQGPQFIFQYYREEENGRGNFPPRFSGLQFPNYSSELNVNALELDDSALYLCASSPWTGYEQYFGPGTRLTVT.

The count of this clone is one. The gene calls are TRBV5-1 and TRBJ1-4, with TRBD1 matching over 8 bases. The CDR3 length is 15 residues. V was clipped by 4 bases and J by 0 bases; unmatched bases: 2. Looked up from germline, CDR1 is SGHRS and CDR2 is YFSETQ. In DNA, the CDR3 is TGCGCCAGCAGCCAACAGGGGGCAACTAATGAAAAACTGTTTTTT. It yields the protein CASSQQGATNEKLFF.

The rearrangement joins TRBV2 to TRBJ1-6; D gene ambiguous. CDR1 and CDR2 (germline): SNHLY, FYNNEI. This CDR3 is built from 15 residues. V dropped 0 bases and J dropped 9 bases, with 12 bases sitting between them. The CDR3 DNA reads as TGTGCCAGCAGTGAAGCGCTTCGTGGGTTTTCACCCCTCCACTTT. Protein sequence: CASSEALRGFSPLHF.

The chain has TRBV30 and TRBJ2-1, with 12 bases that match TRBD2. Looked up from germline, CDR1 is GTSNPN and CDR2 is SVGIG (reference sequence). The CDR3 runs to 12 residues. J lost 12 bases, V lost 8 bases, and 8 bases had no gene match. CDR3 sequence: CAGLAGGRRQFF. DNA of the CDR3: TGTGCCGGTCTAGCGGGAGGGCGCCGGCAGTTCTTC. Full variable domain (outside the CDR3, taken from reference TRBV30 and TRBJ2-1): SQTIHQWPATLVQPVGSPLSLECTVEGTSNPNLYWYRQAAGRGLQLLFYSVGIGQISSEVPQNLSASRPQDRQFILSSKKLLLSDSGFYLCAGLAGGRRQFFGPGTRLTVL.

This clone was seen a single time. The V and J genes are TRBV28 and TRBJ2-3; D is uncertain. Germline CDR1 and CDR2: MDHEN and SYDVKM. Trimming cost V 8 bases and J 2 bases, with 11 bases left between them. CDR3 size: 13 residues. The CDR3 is CASGDPDTDTQYF. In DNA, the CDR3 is TGTGCCAGCGGTGACCCAGACACAGATACGCAGTATTTT.

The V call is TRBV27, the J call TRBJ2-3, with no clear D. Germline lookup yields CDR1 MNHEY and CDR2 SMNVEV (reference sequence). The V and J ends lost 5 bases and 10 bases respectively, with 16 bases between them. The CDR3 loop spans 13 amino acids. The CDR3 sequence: CASSTWGDGPQYF. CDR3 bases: TGTGCCAGCAGTACTTGGGGTGATGGTCCGCAGTATTTT.

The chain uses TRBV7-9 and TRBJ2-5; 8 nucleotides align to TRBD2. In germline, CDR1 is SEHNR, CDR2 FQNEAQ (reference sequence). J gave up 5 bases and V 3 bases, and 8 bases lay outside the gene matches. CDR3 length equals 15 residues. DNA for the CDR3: TGTGCCAGCAGCTTGCAAGGCGGGGGGCGGGAGACCCAGTACTTC. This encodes CASSLQGGGRETQYF. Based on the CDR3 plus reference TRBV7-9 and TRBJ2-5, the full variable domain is DTGVSQNPRHKITKRGQNVTFRCDPISEHNRLYWYRQTLGQGPEFLTYFQNEAQLEKSRLLSDRFSAERPKGSFSTLEIQRTEQGDSAMYLCASSLQGGGRETQYFGPGTRLLVL.

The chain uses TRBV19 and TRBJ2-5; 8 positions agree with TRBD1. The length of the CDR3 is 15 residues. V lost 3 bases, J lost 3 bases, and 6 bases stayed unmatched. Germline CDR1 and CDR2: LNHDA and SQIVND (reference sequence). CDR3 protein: CASSIGRGQKETQYF. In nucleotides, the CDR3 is TGTGCCAGTAGTATCGGCAGGGGGCAGAAAGAGACCCAGTACTTC.